This TCR beta chain was sequenced during a study of T cell responses to AZD1222 COVID-19 vaccine. Findings and limits, study-wide: Mostly white British, mostly female donors; authors suggested clonal diversity may be underestimated. There were vaccine-associated CD4 TCRs across spike, dominant at 160-218 and 743-854. The breadth and depth of Spike-specific TCRs increased once two AZD1222 doses had been given.

TCRdb's table, derived via immunoSEQ multiplex PCR, lists solely in-frame clones and lacks some. Of about 88,000 clones in the sample, 70% to 90% were seen once. Notes on this clone: Its matching antigen is unknown.

Germline values: CDR1 MNHEY, CDR2 SVGAGI. V was trimmed by 0 bases and J by 1 base, leaving 12 bases between them. This CDR3 is 16 amino acids long. V and J are TRBV6-5 and TRBJ1-1; D ambiguous. The clonotype originates from an adult who received the AZD1222 COVID-19 vaccine. Sample: peripheral blood, taken 28 days after the second AZD1222 dose. The CDR3 DNA reads TGTGCCAGCAGTTACTCAGGCGGACGGCCGAACACTGAAGCTTTCTTT. Amino acid sequence: CASSYSGGRPNTEAFF.